The clone carrying this T cell receptor beta chain came up a few times. The sample originates from a study of blood T cells in healthy people across ages. For the second PCR, which ran for 7 to 11 cycles, a sample-barcoded 5' primer and a J-beta primer mix were used. TCRdb re-called the 5' RACE reads with MiXCR, one entry per CDR3 protein. Of approximately 850,000 distinct CDR3 sequences listed, 40% to 50% are singletons. CDR3 length: 12 amino acids. Trimming took 6 bases from V and 8 from J, leaving 13 bases between them. In germline, CDR1 is DFQATT, CDR2 SNEGSKA (reference sequence). The specimen sequenced was blood. The receptor comes from a man aged 55-75 years in good health. The rearrangement links TRBV20-1 to TRBJ1-4; D might be TRBD1 (5 bases). CDR3 sequence reads: CSAQGDSEKLFF. CDR3 DNA: TGCAGTGCCCAGGGAGATTCCGAAAAACTGTTTTTT.